A selection of T cell receptor beta chains follows, all from one sample in a study of response to subunit inactivated influenza vaccine. TCRdb fed the RT-PCR reads into MiXCR, producing one record per CDR3 protein. Among more than 600,000 distinct CDR3 sequences, roughly 18% were seen once, and the ten largest hold approximately 10%. The material was PBMCs from blood, obtained 4 to 6 days after vaccination. The receptors come from a man between 50 and 59 years old who received an inactivated influenza vaccine. Each CDR3 is given with its conserved first and last residue. Fields, in order: V gene, J gene, D gene, clone size, CDR3 protein, CDR3 DNA. The D gene is left open where the match is weak. A row's size may be missing; if present it is once, few, many or a size class.

V gene: TRBV5-1
J gene: TRBJ2-3
D gene: TRBD1
clone size: -
CDR3 protein: CASSSTGVRTDTQYF
CDR3 DNA: TGCGCCAGCAGCTCGACAGGGGTAAGGACAGATACGCAGTATTTT

V gene: TRBV10-3
J gene: TRBJ2-7
D gene: TRBD1
clone size: few
CDR3 protein: CAISEPGQANEQYF
CDR3 DNA: TGTGCCATCAGTGAGCCCGGACAGGCCAACGAGCAGTACTTC

V gene: TRBV20-1
J gene: TRBJ2-7
D gene: TRBD2
clone size: -
CDR3 protein: CSASWLAGVYEQYF
CDR3 DNA: TGCAGTGCTAGTTGGCTAGCGGGAGTATACGAGCAGTACTTC

V gene: TRBV4-2
J gene: TRBJ2-1
D gene: -
clone size: few
CDR3 protein: CASSQGEDYYNEQFF
CDR3 DNA: TGTGCCAGCAGCCAAGGGGAAGACTACTACAATGAGCAGTTCTTC

V gene: TRBV5-1
J gene: TRBJ2-1
D gene: TRBD1
clone size: -
CDR3 protein: CASRQGAGNEQFF
CDR3 DNA: TGCGCCAGCAGGCAGGGGGCTGGCAATGAGCAGTTCTTC

V gene: TRBV10-3
J gene: TRBJ1-5
D gene: -
clone size: -
CDR3 protein: CAIRERSNQPQHF
CDR3 DNA: TGTGCCATCAGGGAGCGTTCCAATCAGCCCCAGCATTTT

V gene: TRBV29-1
J gene: TRBJ2-1
D gene: TRBD2
clone size: -
CDR3 protein: CSVEGAGVGGRSYNEQFF
CDR3 DNA: TGCAGCGTTGAAGGGGCGGGAGTGGGTGGTCGGTCCTACAATGAGCAGTTCTTC

V gene: TRBV18
J gene: TRBJ2-2
D gene: -
clone size: -
CDR3 protein: CASSPPTGMNTGELFF
CDR3 DNA: TGTGCCAGCTCACCACCAACGGGGATGAACACCGGGGAGCTGTTTTTT

V gene: TRBV11-3
J gene: TRBJ2-3
D gene: TRBD1
clone size: many
CDR3 protein: CASSNRDRVTDTQYF
CDR3 DNA: TGTGCCAGCAGTAACCGGGACAGGGTCACAGATACGCAGTATTTT

V gene: TRBV12-3/TRBV12-4
J gene: TRBJ2-1
D gene: -
clone size: -
CDR3 protein: CASRSRDSLSNEQFF
CDR3 DNA: TGTGCCAGCAGGTCGCGGGACAGTCTAAGCAATGAGCAGTTCTTC